This T cell receptor (beta chain) was found in a study of T-cell reconstitution after alpha-beta-depleted transplantation in children. Unique molecular identifiers were used in preparing the TCRbeta library. TCRdb re-analysed the PCR reads in MiXCR, keeping a single row per CDR3 protein. The sample lists about 610,000 distinct CDR3 sequences; roughly a tenth were seen once. Only a few counts were recorded for this clonotype. The source was PBMCs from the stem cell graft donor, collected from the stem cell graft. This clonotype originated in a human donor who donated a stem cell graft to a child with acute myeloid leukemia.

The DNA of the CDR3 is TGCAGCGTCTGCGACTACTACGAGCAGTACTTC. Protein product: CSVCDYYEQYF. This rearrangement joins TRBV29-1 to TRBJ2-7, with a weak D call TRBD2 (5 bases). Trimming cost V 6 bases and J 3 bases, with 9 bases left between them. This CDR3 spans 11 amino acids. In germline, CDR1 is SQVTM, CDR2 ANQGSEA.